Reported below is one T cell receptor (beta chain). Its antigen remains unidentified. This sample was taken from a study of OX40 agonist ivuxolimab in advanced cancers. Study at large: Of mixed ages from about 20 to 80 and averaging about 60 years, the group was about 80% male. Earlier anti-PD-1, anti-PD-L1 or anti-CTLA-4 therapy was permitted; 30% to 50% had received some.

Study-wide findings and caveats: Averaging showed that CD8+ T cells had more expanded clones than CD4+ did.

The repertoire was sequenced with immunoSEQ multiplex PCR; TCRdb's copy has only in-frame clones and lacks some. Among roughly 62,000 clones listed, around 86% were seen once. The germline gives CDR1 SGHVS, CDR2 FQNEAQ. V lost 5 bases, J lost 5 bases, and 12 bases stayed unmatched. The CDR3 is 17 residues long. Material: CD4+ or CD8+ T cells sorted from blood, obtained in a trial of the OX40 agonist ivuxolimab. The chain joins TRBV7-8 to TRBJ2-3; 11 bases agree with TRBD2. This TCR came from an adult with an advanced solid tumor such as melanoma, head and neck, liver or kidney cancer. This CDR3 is CASSLSPTSGAGDTQYF. CDR3 nucleotides: TGTGCCAGCAGCCTCAGCCCGACTAGCGGGGCCGGAGATACGCAGTATTTT.